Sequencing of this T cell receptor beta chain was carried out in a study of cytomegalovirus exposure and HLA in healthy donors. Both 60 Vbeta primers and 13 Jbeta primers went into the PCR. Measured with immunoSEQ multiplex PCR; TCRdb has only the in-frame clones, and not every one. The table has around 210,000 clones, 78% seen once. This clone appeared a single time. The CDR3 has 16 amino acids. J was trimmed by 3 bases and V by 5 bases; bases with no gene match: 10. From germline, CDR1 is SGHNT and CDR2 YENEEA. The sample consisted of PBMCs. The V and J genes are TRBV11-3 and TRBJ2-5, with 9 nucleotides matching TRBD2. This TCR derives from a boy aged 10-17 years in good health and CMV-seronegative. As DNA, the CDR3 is TGTGCCAGCAGCCATAGAGCGGGAGGAAGGGAAGAGACCCAGTACTTC. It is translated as CASSHRAGGREETQYF.